A selection of T cell receptor beta chains follows, all from one sample in a study of OX40 agonist ivuxolimab in advanced cancers. The method was immunoSEQ multiplex PCR; TCRdb's version includes in-frame clones alone and lacks a portion of them. Seen here are nearly 80,000 clones, roughly 94% observed once, and the top ten hold about 10%. The starting material was CD4+ or CD8+ T cells sorted from blood, obtained in a trial of the OX40 agonist ivuxolimab. All receptors come from an adult with an advanced solid tumor such as melanoma, head and neck, liver or kidney cancer. The CDR3 runs from the conserved cysteine through the conserved F or W. Fields, in order: CDR3 protein, CDR3 DNA, V gene, clone size, J gene, D gene. D genes are given only for firm matches. Clone size, where shown, is once, few, many, or a class for clones that have expanded.

CDR3aa: CASSLAHRVYEQYF
CDR3nt: TGTGCCAGCAGCTTAGCCCACAGGGTCTACGAGCAGTACTTC
v_gene: TRBV7-2
abundance: -
j_gene: TRBJ2-7
d_gene: -

CDR3aa: CASSSPSGGLTDTQYF
CDR3nt: TGTGCCAGCAGCAGCCCCAGCGGGGGCCTCACAGATACGCAGTATTTT
v_gene: TRBV9
abundance: -
j_gene: TRBJ2-3
d_gene: TRBD2

CDR3aa: CAISETATGSGNQPQHF
CDR3nt: TGTGCCATCAGTGAGACTGCGACAGGGTCGGGCAATCAGCCCCAGCATTTT
v_gene: TRBV10-3
abundance: once
j_gene: TRBJ1-5
d_gene: TRBD1

CDR3aa: CASSLTESYEQYF
CDR3nt: TGTGCCAGTAGCCTCACAGAGTCCTACGAGCAGTACTTC
v_gene: TRBV19
abundance: -
j_gene: TRBJ2-7
d_gene: -

CDR3aa: CASSISDNSYEQYF
CDR3nt: TGTGCCAGTAGTATTTCGGACAATTCGTACGAGCAGTACTTC
v_gene: TRBV19
abundance: -
j_gene: TRBJ2-7
d_gene: -

CDR3aa: CASEQGESHEQFF
CDR3nt: TGTGCCAGTGAACAGGGGGAGTCGCATGAGCAGTTCTTC
v_gene: TRBV7-2
abundance: -
j_gene: TRBJ2-1
d_gene: TRBD1

CDR3aa: CASKEGTGVSGELFF
CDR3nt: TGTGCCAGCAAAGAAGGAACAGGGGTGAGCGGGGAGCTGTTTTTT
v_gene: TRBV28
abundance: once
j_gene: TRBJ2-2
d_gene: TRBD1

CDR3aa: CSAHPYLAGDSYNEQFF
CDR3nt: TGCAGCGCCCACCCCTATCTAGCGGGGGACTCCTACAATGAGCAGTTCTTC
v_gene: TRBV29-1
abundance: medium-sized
j_gene: TRBJ2-1
d_gene: TRBD2

CDR3aa: CASSLLTANTEAFF
CDR3nt: TGTGCCAGCAGCCTTTTGACAGCAAACACTGAAGCTTTCTTT
v_gene: TRBV7-2
abundance: -
j_gene: TRBJ1-1
d_gene: -

CDR3aa: CASSALQGGGAFF
CDR3nt: TGTGCCAGCAGCGCATTACAGGGGGGAGGGGCTTTCTTT
v_gene: TRBV7-6
abundance: -
j_gene: TRBJ1-1
d_gene: TRBD1

CDR3aa: CASGRELTSYEQFF
CDR3nt: TGTGCCAGCGGGCGGGAGTTAACTTCCTATGAGCAGTTCTTC
v_gene: TRBV27
abundance: -
j_gene: TRBJ2-1
d_gene: TRBD2

CDR3aa: CASSLGGLHEQYF
CDR3nt: TGTGCCAGCAGTTTAGGGGGCCTCCACGAGCAGTACTTC
v_gene: TRBV27
abundance: -
j_gene: TRBJ2-7
d_gene: -

CDR3aa: CASSQAGGTNEKLFF
CDR3nt: TGCGCCAGCAGCCAAGCCGGGGGGACTAATGAAAAACTGTTTTTT
v_gene: TRBV4-1
abundance: -
j_gene: TRBJ1-4
d_gene: -

CDR3aa: CATSSIRVQETQYF
CDR3nt: TGTGCCACCAGCAGTATACGGGTACAAGAGACCCAGTACTTC
v_gene: TRBV15
abundance: -
j_gene: TRBJ2-5
d_gene: -

CDR3aa: CASGLVDGELFF
CDR3nt: TGTGCTAGTGGTTTGGTCGACGGGGAGCTGTTTTTT
v_gene: TRBV12-5
abundance: -
j_gene: TRBJ2-2
d_gene: -

CDR3aa: CASSPAGRTDEQYF
CDR3nt: TGTGCCAGCAGCCCGGCAGGGAGGACGGACGAGCAGTACTTC
v_gene: TRBV2
abundance: -
j_gene: TRBJ2-7
d_gene: -

CDR3aa: CASSADRAGETQYF
CDR3nt: TGTGCCAGCAGTGCGGACAGGGCAGGTGAGACCCAGTACTTC
v_gene: TRBV28
abundance: -
j_gene: TRBJ2-5
d_gene: TRBD1

CDR3aa: CASSLGTSGRASDTQYF
CDR3nt: TGTGCCAGCAGCTTGGGGACTAGCGGGAGGGCCTCAGATACGCAGTATTTT
v_gene: TRBV5-6
abundance: -
j_gene: TRBJ2-3
d_gene: TRBD2

CDR3aa: CARREPEGKTQYF
CDR3nt: TGTGCCAGGCGAGAGCCTGAGGGAAAGACCCAGTACTTC
v_gene: TRBV2
abundance: -
j_gene: TRBJ2-5
d_gene: -

CDR3aa: CASSVLSTSPAGLEQFF
CDR3nt: TGTGCCAGCAGCGTTCTGTCGACTAGCCCAGCAGGTCTAGAGCAGTTCTTC
v_gene: TRBV9
abundance: -
j_gene: TRBJ2-1
d_gene: TRBD2

CDR3aa: CASSPLLAGTGLNEQFF
CDR3nt: TGTGCCAGCAGCCCACTGTTGGCCGGGACAGGGCTCAATGAGCAGTTCTTC
v_gene: TRBV28
abundance: few
j_gene: TRBJ2-1
d_gene: TRBD1

CDR3aa: CASSFTTEAFF
CDR3nt: TGTGCCAGCAGCTTCACCACTGAAGCTTTCTTT
v_gene: TRBV5-6
abundance: once
j_gene: TRBJ1-1
d_gene: -

CDR3aa: CASSIAAGGVNGYTF
CDR3nt: TGTGCCAGTAGTATAGCGGCAGGGGGAGTTAACGGCTACACCTTC
v_gene: TRBV19
abundance: -
j_gene: TRBJ1-2
d_gene: TRBD1

CDR3aa: CASSSRLAGSYEQYF
CDR3nt: TGTGCCAGCAGCTCCAGACTAGCAGGGTCCTACGAGCAGTACTTC
v_gene: TRBV7-9
abundance: -
j_gene: TRBJ2-7
d_gene: TRBD2

CDR3aa: CASSFEGSNYGYTF
CDR3nt: TGCGCCAGCAGCTTTGAGGGATCTAACTATGGCTACACCTTC
v_gene: TRBV5-1
abundance: -
j_gene: TRBJ1-2
d_gene: -

CDR3aa: CASSPPQGYEQYF
CDR3nt: TGTGCCAGCAGCCCACCACAGGGTTACGAGCAGTACTTC
v_gene: TRBV28
abundance: -
j_gene: TRBJ2-7
d_gene: -

CDR3aa: CASSHPRRGALQETQYF
CDR3nt: TGTGCCAGCAGCCATCCTCGAAGGGGGGCACTTCAAGAGACCCAGTACTTC
v_gene: TRBV7-9
abundance: -
j_gene: TRBJ2-5
d_gene: -

CDR3aa: CASTAGGLGDTQYF
CDR3nt: TGTGCCAGCACAGCGGGAGGTCTAGGTGATACGCAGTATTTT
v_gene: TRBV6-5
abundance: -
j_gene: TRBJ2-3
d_gene: TRBD2

CDR3aa: CASSLFDTETQYF
CDR3nt: TGTGCCAGCAGTTTATTCGACACGGAGACCCAGTACTTC
v_gene: TRBV27
abundance: -
j_gene: TRBJ2-5
d_gene: -

CDR3aa: CASQRGGTEAFF
CDR3nt: TGTGCCAGCCAGAGGGGCGGTACTGAAGCTTTCTTT
v_gene: TRBV6-5
abundance: -
j_gene: TRBJ1-1
d_gene: -

CDR3aa: CASSLDRQSYTDTQYF
CDR3nt: TGTGCCAGCAGCTTAGATCGGCAGTCATACACAGATACGCAGTATTTT
v_gene: TRBV7-9
abundance: -
j_gene: TRBJ2-3
d_gene: -

CDR3aa: CASSLIGTSNEQFF
CDR3nt: TGTGCCAGCAGCCTGATTGGGACCAGCAATGAGCAGTTCTTC
v_gene: TRBV2
abundance: -
j_gene: TRBJ2-1
d_gene: -